The present T cell receptor (beta chain) was sequenced within a study of T cell responses to AZD1222 COVID-19 vaccine. Data came from immunoSEQ multiplex PCR; TCRdb stores just in-frame clones and leaves some out. The repertoire includes roughly 200,000 clones, approximately 92% of them detected once, and under 1.1% sits in the top ten. Study-wide results and caveats: Along spike, vaccine-associated CD4 TCRs were found throughout, with dominance at 160-218 and 743-854. The breadth and depth of Spike-specific TCRs increased once two AZD1222 doses had been given. Clonal diversity was possibly underestimated; the donors were predominantly white British and more often female.

Comments on this clone: Its antigen is not identified.

The length of the CDR3 is 17 residues. Germline V gene data show CDR1 as SGHRS and CDR2 as YFSETQ. V lost 4 bases and J 1 base, leaving 21 bases between the germline ends. Sample: peripheral blood, taken 28 days after the second dose of the MenACWY control vaccine. This chain joins TRBV5-1 and TRBJ2-7; D is undetermined. This TCR was sampled from an adult who received the MenACWY meningococcal vaccine as a control. The CDR3 nucleotides are TGCGCCAGCAGCCCTTGGGTGGGTGGCGGTAGATCCTACGAGCAGTACTTC. Amino acids: CASSPWVGGGRSYEQYF. Full variable domain (outside the CDR3, taken from reference TRBV5-1 and TRBJ2-7): KAGVTQTPRYLIKTRGQQVTLSCSPISGHRSVSWYQQTPGQGLQFLFEYFSETQRNKGNFPGRFSGRQFSNSRSEMNVSTLELGDSALYLCASSPWVGGGRSYEQYFGPGTRLTVT.